This TCR beta chain was captured in a study of shared clonotypes between healthy human individuals. Input per replicate PCR of unsorted PBMC was about 0.3 ug DNA, corresponding to 25,000 to 30,000 T cell genomes. The repertoire was sequenced with immunoSEQ multiplex PCR; TCRdb's copy has only in-frame clones and lacks some. The sample has about 450,000 clones; about 85% are singletons. J was trimmed by 2 bases and V by 4 bases; bases with no gene match: 4. The CDR3 covers 15 residues. Germline V lookup: CDR1 SGDLS, CDR2 YYNGEE. It was around 91 million PBMCs that unsorted samples used for genomic DNA. As for this clone: Its antigen remains unknown.

Overall study findings and caveats: Only a few donors were included, so the genetic and exposure-history diversity represented was limited.

Source material: PBMCs. This rearrangement joins TRBV9 to TRBJ2-5; 11 positions match TRBD2. This receptor was obtained from a woman between 40 and 55 years old in good health. Some clones in this sample may be carry-over from other donors' samples. CDR3 region: CASSKGTSGQETQYF. The CDR3, as DNA: TGTGCCAGCAGCAAAGGGACTAGCGGTCAAGAGACCCAGTACTTC.